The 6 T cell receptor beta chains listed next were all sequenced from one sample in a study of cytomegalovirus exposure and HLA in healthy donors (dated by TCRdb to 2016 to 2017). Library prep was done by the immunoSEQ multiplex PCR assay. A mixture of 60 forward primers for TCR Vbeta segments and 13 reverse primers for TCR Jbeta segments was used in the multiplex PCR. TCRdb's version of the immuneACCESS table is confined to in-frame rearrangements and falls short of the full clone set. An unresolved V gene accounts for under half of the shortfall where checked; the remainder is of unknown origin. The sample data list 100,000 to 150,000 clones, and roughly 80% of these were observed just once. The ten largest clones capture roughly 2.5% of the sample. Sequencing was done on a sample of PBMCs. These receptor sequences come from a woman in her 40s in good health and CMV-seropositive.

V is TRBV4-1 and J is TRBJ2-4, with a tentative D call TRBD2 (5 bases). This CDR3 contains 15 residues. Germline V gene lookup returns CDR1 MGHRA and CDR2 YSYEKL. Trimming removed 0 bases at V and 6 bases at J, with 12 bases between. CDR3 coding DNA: TGCGCCAGCAGCCAAGAATCCGGGGATGGAAACATTCAGTACTTC. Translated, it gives CASSQESGDGNIQYF.

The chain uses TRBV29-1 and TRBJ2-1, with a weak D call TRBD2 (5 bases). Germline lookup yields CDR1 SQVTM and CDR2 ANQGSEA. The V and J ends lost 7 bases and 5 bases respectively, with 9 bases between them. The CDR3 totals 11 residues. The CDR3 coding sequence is TGCAGCGCTAGGGAGAACAATGAGCAGTTCTTC. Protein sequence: CSARENNEQFF.

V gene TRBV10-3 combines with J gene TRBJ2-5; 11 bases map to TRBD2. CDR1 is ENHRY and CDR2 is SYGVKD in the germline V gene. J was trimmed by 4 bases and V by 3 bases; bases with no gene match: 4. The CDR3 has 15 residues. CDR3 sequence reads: CAISDIAGGLETQYF. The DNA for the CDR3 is TGTGCCATCAGTGACATAGCGGGAGGGCTAGAGACCCAGTACTTC.

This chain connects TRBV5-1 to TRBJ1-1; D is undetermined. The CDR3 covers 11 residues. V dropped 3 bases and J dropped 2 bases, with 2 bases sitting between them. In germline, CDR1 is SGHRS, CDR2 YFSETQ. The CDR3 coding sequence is TGCGCCAGCAGCTCTAACACTGAAGCTTTCTTT. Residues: CASSSNTEAFF.

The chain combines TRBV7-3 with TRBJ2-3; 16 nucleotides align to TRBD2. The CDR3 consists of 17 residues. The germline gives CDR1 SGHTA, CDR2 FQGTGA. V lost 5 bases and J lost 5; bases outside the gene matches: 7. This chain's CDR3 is CASSVPGLAGGQDTQYF. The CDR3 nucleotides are TGTGCCAGCAGCGTCCCGGGACTAGCGGGGGGGCAAGATACGCAGTATTTT.

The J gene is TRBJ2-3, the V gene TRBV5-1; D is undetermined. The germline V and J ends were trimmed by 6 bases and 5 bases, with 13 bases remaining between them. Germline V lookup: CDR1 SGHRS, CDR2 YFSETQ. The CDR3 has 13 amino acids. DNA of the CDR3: TGCGCCAGCAATCCGGGTACGGTAGATACGCAGTATTTT. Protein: CASNPGTVDTQYF.